The 21 T cell receptor beta chains in this list originate from one sample, sequenced in a study of OX40 agonist ivuxolimab in advanced cancers. Sequenced by immunoSEQ multiplex PCR; TCRdb stores in-frame clones only, minus some. There are approximately 50,000 clones in the sample; 65% to 85% occur only once, and just under 4% lies in the top ten. Sample: CD4+ or CD8+ T cells sorted from blood, taken in a trial of the OX40 agonist ivuxolimab. All receptors derive from an adult with an advanced solid tumor such as melanoma, head and neck, liver or kidney cancer.

The V and J genes are TRBV7-2 and TRBJ2-1; 9 nucleotides agree with TRBD2. Losses at the gene ends were 1 base for V and 7 bases for J; bases not matched to a gene: 8. The germline V gene encodes CDR1 SGHTA and CDR2 FQGNSA. The CDR3 loop spans 16 amino acids. The CDR3 DNA sequence: TGTGCCAGCAGCTTAGTTCGGCGGGGGGGCCAAAATGAGCAGTTCTTC. It is translated as CASSLVRRGGQNEQFF. The variable domain in full, completed from reference TRBV7-2 and TRBJ2-1, reads GAGVSQSPSNKVTEKGKDVELRCDPISGHTALYWYRQSLGQGLEFLIYFQGNSAPDKSGLPSDRFSAERTGGSVSTLTIQRTQQEDSAVYLCASSLVRRGGQNEQFFGPGTRLTVL.

This clone was counted once. The chain combines TRBV7-3 with TRBJ2-1; tentatively, D is TRBD2 (5 bases). Germline lookup yields CDR1 SGHTA and CDR2 FQGTGA. V was cut by 2 bases and J by 7 bases, with 12 bases left in between. CDR3 length equals 14 residues. In DNA form, the CDR3 reads TGTGCCAGCAGCTTAGCGAGGGCGAAAAATGAGCAGTTCTTC. This gives the protein CASSLARAKNEQFF. The full variable domain, with the rest looked up from reference TRBV7-3 and TRBJ2-1, is GAGVSQTPSNKVTEKGKYVELRCDPISGHTALYWYRQSLGQGPEFLIYFQGTGAADDSGLPNDRFFAVRPEGSVSTLKIQRTERGDSAVYLCASSLARAKNEQFFGPGTRLTVL.

This clone came up a few times. The genes are TRBV5-6 and TRBJ1-6; possible D gene TRBD1, 6 bases. The V and J ends lost 5 bases and 6 bases respectively, with 15 bases between them. The CDR3 extends over 15 amino acids. Germline V lookup: CDR1 SGHDT, CDR2 YYEEEE. In DNA, the CDR3 is TGTGCCAGCAGTTGGCTGACAGGTTTTAATTCACCCCTCCACTTT. Translation: CASSWLTGFNSPLHF.

The V and J genes are TRBV4-3 and TRBJ1-4; possible D gene TRBD1, 5 bases. CDR1 and CDR2 (germline): LGHNA, YSLEER. The CDR3 has 17 amino acids. V lost 4 bases and J 0 bases, leaving 15 bases between the germline ends. CDR3 amino acids: CASSPHPGLATNEKLFF. In DNA form, the CDR3 reads TGCGCCAGCAGCCCTCATCCGGGACTCGCAACTAATGAAAAACTGTTTTTT.

The gene calls are TRBV27 and TRBJ2-2; a possible D gene is TRBD2 (5 bases). The germline V gene has CDR1 MNHEY and CDR2 SMNVEV (reference sequence). Trimming shortened V by 6 bases and J by 4 bases, and 18 bases separated the two germline ends. The CDR3 is 16 amino acids. CDR3 residues: CASRSLSPLVTGELFF. CDR3 sequence (DNA): TGTGCCAGCAGGTCGTTGTCCCCACTAGTCACCGGGGAGCTGTTTTTT.

This chain uses TRBV2 with TRBJ1-1; possible D gene TRBD1, 5 bases. Trimming took 5 bases from V and 6 from J, leaving 16 bases between them. The CDR3 length is 14 residues. Germline CDR1 reads SNHLY; CDR2 reads FYNNEI. CDR3 loop: CASSRATVGAEAFF. For the CDR3, the DNA is TGTGCCAGCAGTAGGGCCACGGTGGGGGCTGAAGCTTTCTTT.

This sequence joins TRBV2 and TRBJ2-6; D ambiguous. CDR1 and CDR2 from the germline V gene are SNHLY and FYNNEI. CDR3 size: 14 residues. Trimming pared 4 bases from V and 0 bases from J, leaving 4 bases between. The CDR3 here is CASSVDSGANVLTF. CDR3 nucleotide sequence: TGTGCCAGCAGTGTGGACTCTGGGGCCAACGTCCTGACTTTC.

CDR3 DNA: TGTGCCAGCAGTTGGAGGGGGAGTGGCACTGAAGCTTTCTTT. Translating gives CASSWRGSGTEAFF. The gene calls are TRBV27 and TRBJ1-1, with a tentative D call TRBD1 (6 bases). Germline CDR1 MNHEY, CDR2 SMNVEV (reference sequence). V was shortened by 4 bases and J by 4 bases, with 13 bases between the two germline ends. The CDR3 is 14 amino acids.

About this clone: This sample also contains other DNA sequences that code for the same CDR3. The V gene is TRBV18, the J gene TRBJ2-7; D is possibly TRBD2 (6 bases). Germline V gene lookup returns CDR1 KGHSH and CDR2 LQKENI. V was trimmed by 2 bases and J by 4 bases, leaving 15 bases between them. The CDR3 sequence is 15 residues long. CDR3: CASSPAGTGSYEQYF. CDR3 nucleotides: TGTGCCAGCTCACCAGCCGGGACTGGCTCGTACGAGCAGTACTTC.

This clone was recorded once. The rearrangement joins TRBV28 to TRBJ1-2, with D perhaps matching TRBD1 (6 bases). This CDR3 has 15 amino acids. Germline-derived CDR1 and CDR2 are MDHEN and SYDVKM. The germline V and J ends were trimmed by 6 bases and 1 base, with 15 bases remaining between them. CDR3 protein: CASSSAPDSNYGYTF. CDR3 nucleotides: TGTGCCAGCAGCTCCGCCCCGGACAGTAACTATGGCTACACCTTC.

The J gene is TRBJ1-6, the V gene TRBV5-1; 9 nucleotides agree with TRBD1. Per germline, CDR1 SGHRS and CDR2 YFSETQ. V lost 4 bases to trimming and J lost 6 bases; unmatched junction nucleotides: 5. The CDR3 extends over 15 amino acids. The chain's CDR3 is CASSPTDRGNSPLHF. In nucleotides, the CDR3 is TGCGCCAGCAGCCCAACGGACAGGGGTAATTCACCCCTCCACTTT.

The J gene is TRBJ2-7, the V gene TRBV7-2; no clear D. V was cut by 4 bases and J by 0 bases, with 10 bases left in between. The CDR3 covers 14 residues. Germline V lookup: CDR1 SGHTA, CDR2 FQGNSA. The CDR3 DNA is TGTGCCAGCAGCTCCACAGTTTCCTCCTACGAGCAGTACTTC. It is translated as CASSSTVSSYEQYF.

The rearrangement links TRBV7-9 to TRBJ2-5; D gene ambiguous. Trimming left V 1 base short and J 6 bases short, with 6 bases between. Germline V gives CDR1 SEHNR, CDR2 FQNEAQ (reference sequence). The CDR3 extends over 12 amino acids. The CDR3, as DNA: TGTGCCAGCAGCTTAGAGTCGAAGACCCAGTACTTC. Amino acid sequence: CASSLESKTQYF.

The chain recombines TRBV9 with TRBJ2-3; 7 nucleotides match TRBD2. The CDR3 runs 15 residues. CDR1 is SGDLS, CDR2 YYNGEE, per germline. The V gene end was trimmed by 4 bases and the J gene end by 4 bases; junction bases not matched to a gene: 9. In DNA, the CDR3 is TGTGCCAGCAGCCTCGGACTAGTAGAAGCAGATACGCAGTATTTT. This translates into CASSLGLVEADTQYF.

The CDR3 DNA reads as TGTGCCAGCAGCCCAGCCTTGGCAAGCCTCCACTTT. This codes for CASSPALASLHF. This rearrangement joins TRBV11-2 to TRBJ1-6; no firm D call. The CDR3 is 12 amino acids. Germline V CDR1 and CDR2: SGHAT, FQNNGV. V was shortened by 5 bases and J by 15 bases, with 14 bases between the two germline ends.

In its sample, this clone was seen a few times. This chain links TRBV7-3 with TRBJ2-2; tentative D call: TRBD1 (5 bases). The germline V gene encodes CDR1 SGHTA and CDR2 FQGTGA. The CDR3 contains 14 residues. V was trimmed by 5 bases and J by 5 bases, leaving 12 bases between them. In DNA, the CDR3 is TGTGCCAGCAGCCTGGACACACTGACCGGGGAGCTGTTTTTT. Translated, it gives CASSLDTLTGELFF.

The J gene is TRBJ2-2, the V gene TRBV4-3; 10 positions match TRBD2. Germline V lookup: CDR1 LGHNA, CDR2 YSLEER. The CDR3 sequence is 16 residues long. V lost 1 base to trimming and J lost 6 bases; unmatched junction nucleotides: 5. CDR3: CASSQVAGGYAGELFF. CDR3 sequence (DNA): TGCGCCAGCAGCCAAGTAGCGGGGGGCTACGCCGGGGAGCTGTTTTTT.

The V call is TRBV5-6, the J call TRBJ1-2; D unresolved. The V gene's germline CDR1 is SGHDT and CDR2 YYEEEE. CDR3 length: 14 residues. V lost 1 base, J lost 6 bases, and 13 bases lay in between. DNA for the CDR3: TGTGCCAGCAGCTTGAGAGTTGGGAGACATGGCTACACCTTC. Translated: CASSLRVGRHGYTF.

The V call is TRBV28, the J call TRBJ1-5; 9 nucleotides agree with TRBD1. Unmatched junction bases numbered 6, after V lost 2 bases and J lost 4 bases. This CDR3 region has 16 residues. In germline, CDR1 is MDHEN, CDR2 SYDVKM. CDR3 region: CASSLPPGQGNQPQHF. The CDR3 DNA follows: TGTGCCAGCAGTTTACCGCCGGGACAGGGAAATCAGCCCCAGCATTTT.

The rearrangement uses TRBV5-6 and TRBJ1-5; D is possibly TRBD1 (5 bases). V lost 1 base to trimming and J lost 5 bases, with 10 bases between them. The CDR3 totals 14 residues. The germline CDR1 and CDR2 sequences are SGHDT and YYEEEE. The CDR3 protein is CASSLPGPYQPQHF. The CDR3 region has the DNA TGTGCCAGCAGCTTGCCGGGGCCCTATCAGCCCCAGCATTTT. The variable domain in full, with the rest retrieved from reference TRBV5-6 and TRBJ1-5, is DAGVTQSPTHLIKTRGQQVTLRCSPKSGHDTVSWYQQALGQGPQFIFQYYEEEERQRGNFPDRFSGHQFPNYSSELNVNALLLGDSALYLCASSLPGPYQPQHFGDGTRLSIL.

The sample holds a few counts of this clone. The rearrangement links TRBV27 to TRBJ1-2, with 7 positions matching TRBD1. CDR1 MNHEY and CDR2 SMNVEV come from the germline V gene (reference sequence). V lost 2 bases, J lost 4 bases, and 4 bases stayed unmatched. The CDR3 runs to 14 residues. In DNA form, the CDR3 reads TGTGCCAGCAGTTTAAAGGGGGCCATCTATGGCTACACCTTC. Encoded protein: CASSLKGAIYGYTF.